This TCR beta chain was retrieved from a study of blood T cell repertoires in COVID-19. Study overall: The analysed material was cDNA or gDNA that came from T cells, B-cell-depleted T cells, or PBMCs.

As handled by the study authors: Counts of nucleated cells, estimated from reference gene primer amplification, were obtained. Using immunoSEQ multiplex PCR, the repertoire was profiled, and TCRdb retains in-frame clones only, with some absent. The V and J calls and clone size come from that table; D and trimming were worked out from the DNA. In the table there are roughly 250,000 clones, roughly 90% of which are singletons. The CDR3 covers 20 residues. V was clipped by 1 base and J by 3 bases; unmatched bases: 17. CDR1 and CDR2 from the germline V gene are PRHDT and FYEKMQ (reference sequence). The sequencing sample was made of peripheral blood. This TCR was sampled from a woman in her 30s with acute or convalescent COVID-19. The chain is built from TRBV13 and TRBJ2-1; 8 bases are shared with TRBD1. CDR3 coding DNA: TGTGCCAGCAGCTTAGTATCCGGGACAGGTCCCCCGTCAGACTACAATGAGCAGTTCTTC. It specifies CASSLVSGTGPPSDYNEQFF.